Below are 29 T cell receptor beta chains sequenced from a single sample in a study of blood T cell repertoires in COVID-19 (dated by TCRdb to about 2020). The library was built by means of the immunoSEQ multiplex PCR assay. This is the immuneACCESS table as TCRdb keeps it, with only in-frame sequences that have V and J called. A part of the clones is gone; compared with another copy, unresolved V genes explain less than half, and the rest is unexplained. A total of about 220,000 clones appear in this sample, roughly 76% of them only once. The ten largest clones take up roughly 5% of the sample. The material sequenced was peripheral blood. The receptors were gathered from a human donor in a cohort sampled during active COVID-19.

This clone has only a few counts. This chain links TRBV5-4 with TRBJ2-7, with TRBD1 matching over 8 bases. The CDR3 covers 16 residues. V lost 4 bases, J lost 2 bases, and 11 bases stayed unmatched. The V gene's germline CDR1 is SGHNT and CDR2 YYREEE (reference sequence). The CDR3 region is CASSGIQGENPYEQYF. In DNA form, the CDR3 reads TGTGCCAGCAGCGGAATACAGGGGGAAAATCCCTACGAGCAGTACTTC. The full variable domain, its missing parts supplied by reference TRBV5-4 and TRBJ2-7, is ETGVTQSPTHLIKTRGQQVTLRCSSQSGHNTVSWYQQALGQGPQFIFQYYREEENGRGNFPPRFSGLQFPNYSSELNVNALELDDSALYLCASSGIQGENPYEQYFGPGTRLTVT.

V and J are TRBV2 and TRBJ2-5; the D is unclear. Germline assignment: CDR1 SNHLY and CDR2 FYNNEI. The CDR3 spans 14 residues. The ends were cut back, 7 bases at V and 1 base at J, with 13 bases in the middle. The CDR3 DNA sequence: TGTGCCAGCACATTGAGCTTAGTCCAAGAGACCCAGTACTTC. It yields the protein CASTLSLVQETQYF.

CDR3 nucleotides: TGTGCCAGTAGCTATATTTTCGAAGCTTTCTTT. Its protein product is CASSYIFEAFF. The chain has TRBV19 and TRBJ1-1; D gene uncertain. CDR1 LNHDA and CDR2 SQIVND come from the germline V gene (reference sequence). The CDR3 has 11 amino acids. Trimming removed 6 bases from V and 8 bases from J, with 10 bases in between.

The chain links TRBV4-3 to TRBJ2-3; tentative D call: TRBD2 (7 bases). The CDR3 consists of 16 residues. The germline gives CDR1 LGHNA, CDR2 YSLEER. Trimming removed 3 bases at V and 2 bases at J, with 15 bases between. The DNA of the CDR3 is TGCGCCAGCAGCCAGGGGAGGGGGACGTACACAGATACGCAGTATTTT. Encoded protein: CASSQGRGTYTDTQYF.

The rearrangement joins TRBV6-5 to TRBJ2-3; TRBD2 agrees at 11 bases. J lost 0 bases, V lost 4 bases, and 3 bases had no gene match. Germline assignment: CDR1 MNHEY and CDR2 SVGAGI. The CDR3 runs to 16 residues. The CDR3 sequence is CASSWTSGLSTDTQYF. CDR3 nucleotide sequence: TGTGCCAGCAGTTGGACTAGCGGGTTAAGCACAGATACGCAGTATTTT.

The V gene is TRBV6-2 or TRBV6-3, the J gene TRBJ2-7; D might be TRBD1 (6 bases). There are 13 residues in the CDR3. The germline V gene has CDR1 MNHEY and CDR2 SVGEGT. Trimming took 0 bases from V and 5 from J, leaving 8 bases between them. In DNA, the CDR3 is TGTGCCAGCAGTTACTCCAGGGGTCACGAGCAGTACTTC. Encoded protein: CASSYSRGHEQYF.

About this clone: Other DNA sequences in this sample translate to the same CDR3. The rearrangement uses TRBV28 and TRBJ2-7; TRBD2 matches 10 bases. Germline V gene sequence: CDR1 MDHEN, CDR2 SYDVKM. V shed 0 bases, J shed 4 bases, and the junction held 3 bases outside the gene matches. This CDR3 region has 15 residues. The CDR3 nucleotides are TGTGCCAGCAGTTTATGGGCTAGCGGGAGTTACGAGCAGTACTTC. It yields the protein CASSLWASGSYEQYF.

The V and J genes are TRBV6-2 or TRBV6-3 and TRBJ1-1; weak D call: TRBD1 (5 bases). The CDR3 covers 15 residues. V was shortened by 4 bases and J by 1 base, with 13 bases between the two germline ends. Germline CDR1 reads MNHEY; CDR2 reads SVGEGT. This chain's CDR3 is CASSSARQTNTEAFF. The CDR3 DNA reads TGTGCCAGCAGTTCTGCCCGACAGACGAACACTGAAGCTTTCTTT.

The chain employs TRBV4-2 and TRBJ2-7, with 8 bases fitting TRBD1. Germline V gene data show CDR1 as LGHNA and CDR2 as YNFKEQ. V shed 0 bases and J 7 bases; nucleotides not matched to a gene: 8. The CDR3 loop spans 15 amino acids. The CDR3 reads CASSQDRDRILEQYF. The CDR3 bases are TGTGCCAGCAGCCAAGACAGGGACAGGATCTTGGAGCAGTACTTC.

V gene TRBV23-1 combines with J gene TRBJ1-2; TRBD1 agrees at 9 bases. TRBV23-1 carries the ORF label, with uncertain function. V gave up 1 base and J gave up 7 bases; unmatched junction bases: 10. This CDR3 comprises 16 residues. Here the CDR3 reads CASSQYSTGTGSGYTF. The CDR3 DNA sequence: TGCGCCAGCAGTCAATATAGTACCGGGACAGGGTCTGGCTACACCTTC.

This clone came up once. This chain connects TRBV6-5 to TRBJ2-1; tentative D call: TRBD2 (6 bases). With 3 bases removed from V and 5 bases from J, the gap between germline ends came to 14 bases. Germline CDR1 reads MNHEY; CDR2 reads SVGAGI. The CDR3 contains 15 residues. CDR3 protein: CASSYLSGRNNEQFF. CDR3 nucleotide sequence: TGTGCCAGCAGTTATCTTAGCGGAAGGAACAATGAGCAGTTCTTC.

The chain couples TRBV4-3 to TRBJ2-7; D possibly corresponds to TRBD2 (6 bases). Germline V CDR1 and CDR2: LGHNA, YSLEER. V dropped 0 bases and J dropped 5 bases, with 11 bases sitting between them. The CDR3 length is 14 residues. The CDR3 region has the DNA TGCGCCAGCAGCCAAGATGGGAGGTACCACGAGCAGTACTTC. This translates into CASSQDGRYHEQYF.

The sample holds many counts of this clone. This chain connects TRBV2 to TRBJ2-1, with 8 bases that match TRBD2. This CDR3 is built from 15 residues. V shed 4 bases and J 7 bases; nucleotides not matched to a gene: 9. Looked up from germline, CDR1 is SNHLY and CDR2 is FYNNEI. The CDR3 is CASSVWGTRGNEQFF. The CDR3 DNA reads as TGTGCCAGCAGTGTGTGGGGGACTAGGGGGAATGAGCAGTTCTTC.

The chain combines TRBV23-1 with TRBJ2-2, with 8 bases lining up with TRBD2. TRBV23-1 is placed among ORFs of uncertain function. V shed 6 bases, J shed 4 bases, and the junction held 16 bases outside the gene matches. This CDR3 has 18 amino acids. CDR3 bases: TGCGCCAGCAGCCGTCCGCCCATCTTGCGGGAGGCCACCGGGGAGCTGTTTTTT. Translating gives CASSRPPILREATGELFF.

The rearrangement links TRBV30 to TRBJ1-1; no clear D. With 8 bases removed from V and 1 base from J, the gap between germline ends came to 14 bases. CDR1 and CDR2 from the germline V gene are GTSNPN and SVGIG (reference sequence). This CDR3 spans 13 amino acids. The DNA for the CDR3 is TGTGCCGCCCCTGGGCAGACGAACACTGAAGCTTTCTTT. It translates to CAAPGQTNTEAFF.

The CDR3 loop is CASSMGLAGGPDEQYF. The DNA of the CDR3 is TGTGCCAGTAGTATGGGCCTAGCGGGAGGGCCGGACGAGCAGTACTTC. This chain uses TRBV19 with TRBJ2-7; 12 bases line up with TRBD2. Germline trimming cut 3 bases from V and 5 bases from J; bases unmatched to any gene: 8. This CDR3 region has 16 residues. CDR1 LNHDA and CDR2 SQIVND come from the germline V gene (reference sequence).

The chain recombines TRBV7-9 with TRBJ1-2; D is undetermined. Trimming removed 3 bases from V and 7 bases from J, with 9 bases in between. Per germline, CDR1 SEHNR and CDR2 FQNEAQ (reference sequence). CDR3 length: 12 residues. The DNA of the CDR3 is TGTGCCAGCAGCTTCGATTCAGGTGGCTACACCTTC. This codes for CASSFDSGGYTF.

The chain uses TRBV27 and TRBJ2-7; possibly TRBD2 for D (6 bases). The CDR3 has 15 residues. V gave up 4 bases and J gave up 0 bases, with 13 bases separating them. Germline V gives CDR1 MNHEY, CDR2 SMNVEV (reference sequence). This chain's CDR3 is CASSSFTSYSYEQYF. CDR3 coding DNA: TGTGCCAGCAGTTCCTTTACTAGCTACTCCTACGAGCAGTACTTC.

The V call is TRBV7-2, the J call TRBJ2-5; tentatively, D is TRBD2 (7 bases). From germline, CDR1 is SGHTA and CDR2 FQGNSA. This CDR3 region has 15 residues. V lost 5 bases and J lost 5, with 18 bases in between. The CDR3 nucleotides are TGTGCCAGCAGCCCGGGGGGCAGGAGCCAGGAGACCCAGTACTTC. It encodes CASSPGGRSQETQYF.

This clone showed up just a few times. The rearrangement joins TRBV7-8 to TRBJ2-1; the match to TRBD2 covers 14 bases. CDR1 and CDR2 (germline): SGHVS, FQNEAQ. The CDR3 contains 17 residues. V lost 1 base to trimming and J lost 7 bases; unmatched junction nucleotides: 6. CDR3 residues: CASSLGLAGGWMNEQFF. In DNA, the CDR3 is TGTGCCAGCAGCTTAGGACTAGCGGGAGGGTGGATGAATGAGCAGTTCTTC.

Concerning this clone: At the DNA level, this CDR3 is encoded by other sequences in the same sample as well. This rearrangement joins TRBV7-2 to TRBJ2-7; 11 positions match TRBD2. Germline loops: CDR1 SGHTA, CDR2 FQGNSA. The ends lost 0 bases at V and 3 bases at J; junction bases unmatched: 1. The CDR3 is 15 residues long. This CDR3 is CASSLALAGGYEQYF. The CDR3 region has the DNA TGTGCCAGCAGCTTAGCTCTAGCGGGAGGCTACGAGCAGTACTTC.

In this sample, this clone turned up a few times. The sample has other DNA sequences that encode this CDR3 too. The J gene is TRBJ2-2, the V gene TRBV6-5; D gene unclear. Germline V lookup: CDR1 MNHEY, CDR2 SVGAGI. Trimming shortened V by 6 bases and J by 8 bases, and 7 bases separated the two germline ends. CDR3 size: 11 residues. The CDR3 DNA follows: TGTGCCAGCAGCCCCGGGGGGGAGCTGTTTTTT. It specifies CASSPGGELFF.

Written as DNA, the CDR3 is TGCAGCATCCTCTCTTACTGGACAGGGGACAATGAGCAGTTCTTC. As protein: CSILSYWTGDNEQFF. The chain joins TRBV29-1 to TRBJ2-1; 9 nucleotides line up with TRBD1. Germline V gene sequence: CDR1 SQVTM, CDR2 ANQGSEA. The CDR3 runs 15 residues. Trimming removed 8 bases from V and 5 bases from J; junction bases left unmatched: 13.

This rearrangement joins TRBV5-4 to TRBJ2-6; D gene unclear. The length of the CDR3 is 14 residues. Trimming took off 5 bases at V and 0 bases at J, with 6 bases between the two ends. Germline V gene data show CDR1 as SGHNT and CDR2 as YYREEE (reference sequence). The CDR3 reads CASRRVSGANVLTF. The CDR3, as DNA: TGTGCCAGCAGACGGGTCTCTGGGGCCAACGTCCTGACTTTC.

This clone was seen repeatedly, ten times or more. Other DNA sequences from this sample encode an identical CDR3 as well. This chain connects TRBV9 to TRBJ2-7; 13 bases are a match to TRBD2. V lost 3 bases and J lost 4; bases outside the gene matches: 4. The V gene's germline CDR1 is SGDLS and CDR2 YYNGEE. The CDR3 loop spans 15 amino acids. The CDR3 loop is CASSATSGRTYEQYF. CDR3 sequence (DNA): TGTGCCAGCAGCGCGACTAGCGGGAGGACGTACGAGCAGTACTTC.

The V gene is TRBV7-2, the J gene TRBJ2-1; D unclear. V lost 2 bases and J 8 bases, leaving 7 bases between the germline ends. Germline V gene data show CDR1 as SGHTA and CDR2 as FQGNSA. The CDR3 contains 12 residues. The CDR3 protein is CASSLNRYEQFF. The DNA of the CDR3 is TGTGCCAGCAGCTTAAACCGGTATGAGCAGTTCTTC.

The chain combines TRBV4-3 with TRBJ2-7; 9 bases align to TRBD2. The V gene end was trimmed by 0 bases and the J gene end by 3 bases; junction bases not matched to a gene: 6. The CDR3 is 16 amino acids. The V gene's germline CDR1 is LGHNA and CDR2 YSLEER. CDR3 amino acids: CASSQDRHSGSYEQYF. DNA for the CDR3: TGCGCCAGCAGCCAAGACCGGCATAGCGGGAGCTACGAGCAGTACTTC.

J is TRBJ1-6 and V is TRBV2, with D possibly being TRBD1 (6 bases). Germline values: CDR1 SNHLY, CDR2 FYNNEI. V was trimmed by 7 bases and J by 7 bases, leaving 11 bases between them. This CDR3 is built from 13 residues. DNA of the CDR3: TGTGCCAGCAAACTGGACAGCAATTCACCCCTCCACTTT. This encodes CASKLDSNSPLHF.

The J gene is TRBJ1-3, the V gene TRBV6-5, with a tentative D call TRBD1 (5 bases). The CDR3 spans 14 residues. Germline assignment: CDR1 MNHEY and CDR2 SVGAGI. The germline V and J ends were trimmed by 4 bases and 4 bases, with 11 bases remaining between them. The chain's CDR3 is CASSLRGTGNTIYF. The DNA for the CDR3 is TGTGCCAGCAGTTTAAGGGGAACAGGAAACACCATATATTTT.